The rows below give T cell receptor beta chains drawn from one sample of a study of cytomegalovirus exposure and HLA in healthy donors. Sequencing used immunoSEQ multiplex PCR; TCRdb keeps in-frame clones, though not all of them. The sample carries under 150,000 clones, roughly a tenth recorded once. Sequences were obtained from PBMCs. These receptors were obtained from a man aged 30-40 years in good health and CMV-seronegative. Both conserved end residues are part of each CDR3. The D gene is left open where the match is weak. Clone size appears in some rows only: once, few, many, or a class for an expanded clone.

d_call: .
j_call: TRBJ2-7
clone_size: few
v_call: TRBV4-1
cdr3_aa: CASSHRRGTRDEQYF
cdr3_nt: TGCGCCAGCAGCCATAGAAGGGGCACTCGGGACGAGCAGTACTTC

d_call: .
j_call: TRBJ1-4
clone_size: few
v_call: TRBV4-1
cdr3_aa: CASSQDRLIATNEKLFF
cdr3_nt: TGCGCCAGCAGCCAAGATCGCCTAATTGCAACTAATGAAAAACTGTTTTTT

d_call: .
j_call: TRBJ2-1
clone_size: .
v_call: TRBV1
cdr3_aa: CTSTRPGYNEQFF
cdr3_nt: TGCACCTCGACTAGACCAGGCTACAATGAGCAGTTCTTC

d_call: TRBD1
j_call: TRBJ2-2
clone_size: .
v_call: TRBV5-1
cdr3_aa: CASNDRGLNTGELFF
cdr3_nt: TGCGCCAGCAACGACAGGGGGCTAAACACCGGGGAGCTGTTTTTT

d_call: TRBD1
j_call: TRBJ2-5
clone_size: .
v_call: TRBV11-1
cdr3_aa: CASSSRQGAVETQYF
cdr3_nt: TGTGCCAGCAGCTCCCGACAGGGGGCGGTGGAGACCCAGTACTTC

d_call: .
j_call: TRBJ1-1
clone_size: .
v_call: TRBV19
cdr3_aa: CASSIDLREAFF
cdr3_nt: TGTGCCAGTAGTATAGATCTCCGGGAAGCTTTCTTT

d_call: TRBD2
j_call: TRBJ2-5
clone_size: .
v_call: TRBV7-9
cdr3_aa: CASSPGLAGGEEQYF
cdr3_nt: TGTGCCAGCAGCCCTGGACTAGCGGGGGGAGAGGAGCAGTACTTC

d_call: TRBD2
j_call: TRBJ2-1
clone_size: few
v_call: TRBV4-1
cdr3_aa: CASSQGRTSGYNEQFF
cdr3_nt: TGCGCCAGCAGCCAAGGCCGGACTAGCGGTTACAATGAGCAGTTCTTC

d_call: .
j_call: TRBJ1-2
clone_size: .
v_call: TRBV6-5
cdr3_aa: CASGTGNYGYTF
cdr3_nt: TGTGCCAGCGGAACAGGGAACTATGGCTACACCTTC

d_call: .
j_call: TRBJ1-5
clone_size: .
v_call: TRBV19
cdr3_aa: CASSILTDNQPQHF
cdr3_nt: TGTGCCAGTAGTATACTAACAGACAATCAGCCCCAGCATTTT

d_call: TRBD1
j_call: TRBJ1-6
clone_size: few
v_call: TRBV27
cdr3_aa: CASRRAGTGIDSPLHF
cdr3_nt: TGTGCCAGCCGTCGGGCTGGGACAGGCATAGATTCACCCCTCCACTTT

d_call: .
j_call: TRBJ2-3
clone_size: .
v_call: TRBV9
cdr3_aa: CASSATPSTDTQYF
cdr3_nt: TGTGCCAGCAGCGCGACACCTAGCACAGATACGCAGTATTTT

d_call: TRBD1
j_call: TRBJ1-2
clone_size: few
v_call: TRBV18
cdr3_aa: CASSPGTAYGYTF
cdr3_nt: TGTGCCAGCTCACCAGGGACAGCATATGGCTACACCTTC

d_call: TRBD1
j_call: TRBJ1-6
clone_size: .
v_call: TRBV27
cdr3_aa: CASNRQGPNSPLHF
cdr3_nt: TGTGCCAGCAACCGACAGGGACCCAATTCACCCCTCCACTTT